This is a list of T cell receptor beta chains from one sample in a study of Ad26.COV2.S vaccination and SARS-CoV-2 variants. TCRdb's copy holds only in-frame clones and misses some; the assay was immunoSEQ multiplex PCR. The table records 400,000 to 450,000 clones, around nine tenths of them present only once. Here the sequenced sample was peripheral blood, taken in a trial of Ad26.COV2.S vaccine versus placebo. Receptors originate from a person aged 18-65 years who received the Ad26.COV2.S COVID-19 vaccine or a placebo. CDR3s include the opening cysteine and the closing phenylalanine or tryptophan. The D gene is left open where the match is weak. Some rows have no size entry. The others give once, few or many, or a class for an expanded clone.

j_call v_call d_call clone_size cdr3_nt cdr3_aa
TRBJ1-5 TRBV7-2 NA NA TGTGCCAGCAGCTTATACAACCTGGCAGGCGCTCAGCCCCAGCATTTT CASSLYNLAGAQPQHF
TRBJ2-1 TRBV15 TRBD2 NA TGTGCCACCAGCAGAGACCCTAGCGGGAGTTATTACAATGAGCAGTTCTTC CATSRDPSGSYYNEQFF
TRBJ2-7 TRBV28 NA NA TGTGCCGGCTCTACAGGGTCTGAAAGCGAGCAGTACTTC CAGSTGSESEQYF
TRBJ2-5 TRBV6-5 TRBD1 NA TGTGCCAGCAGTTATTCCTCGACAGGGGTTGGGGAGACCCAGTACTTC CASSYSSTGVGETQYF
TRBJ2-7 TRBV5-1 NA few TGCGCCAGCAGCACGCTAGTAGAGCAGTACTTC CASSTLVEQYF
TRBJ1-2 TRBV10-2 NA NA TGCGCCAGCAGTCCATTTGGACCGGAATATGGCTACACCTTC CASSPFGPEYGYTF
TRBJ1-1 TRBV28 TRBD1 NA TGTGCCAGCAACCCCCTGACAGGGGCTAACACTGAAGCTTTCTTT CASNPLTGANTEAFF
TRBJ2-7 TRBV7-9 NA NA TGTGCCAGCAGCTTCACGGGCAGCTCCTACGAGCAGTACTTC CASSFTGSSYEQYF
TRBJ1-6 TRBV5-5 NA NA TGTGCCAGCAGCTTGGAAACCTTTGGGGGTCGAAATTCACCCCTCCACTTT CASSLETFGGRNSPLHF
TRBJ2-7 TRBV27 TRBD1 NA TGTGCCAGCAGCCTGACAGGGCTCTACGAGCAGTACTTC CASSLTGLYEQYF
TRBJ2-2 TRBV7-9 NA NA TGTGCCAGCAGCCCCGGACAAATCGCGAACACCGGGGAGCTGTTTTTT CASSPGQIANTGELFF
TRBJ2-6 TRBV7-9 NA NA TGTGCCAGCAGCCCGGTCTCTGGGGCCAACGTCCTGACTTTC CASSPVSGANVLTF
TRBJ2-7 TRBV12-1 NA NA TGTGCCAGCAGCTTTGGGGGGACTGGAGTTTACGAGCAGTACTTC CASSFGGTGVYEQYF
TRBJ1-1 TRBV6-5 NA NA TGTGCCAGCAGTTACTATGGGACGGCGAACACTGAAGCTTTCTTT CASSYYGTANTEAFF
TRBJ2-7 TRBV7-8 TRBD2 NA TGTGCCAGCAGCTTAGTGGCTAGCGGGAATTACGAGCAGTACTTC CASSLVASGNYEQYF
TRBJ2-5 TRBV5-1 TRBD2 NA TGCGCCAGCACTCCGGGACTAGCGGGAGCGGGGGAGACCCAGTACTTC CASTPGLAGAGETQYF
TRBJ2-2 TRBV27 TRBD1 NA TGTGCCAGCAGTTTCGGGACAGGGAACACCGGGGAGCTGTTTTTT CASSFGTGNTGELFF
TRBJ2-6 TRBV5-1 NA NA TGCGCCAGCAGCTTGAGTTTCTCTGGGGCCAACGTCCTGACTTTC CASSLSFSGANVLTF
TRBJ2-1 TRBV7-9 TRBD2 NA TGTGCCAGCAGCTTCGTAGCGGGAGGGCCGGGTGAGCAGTTCTTC CASSFVAGGPGEQFF
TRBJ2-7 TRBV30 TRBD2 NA TGTGCCTGGAGTAGCGAACTAGCGGTCCACGAGCAGTACTTC CAWSSELAVHEQYF
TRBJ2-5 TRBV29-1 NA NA TGCAGCGTTGATGGGTGGGCGGCTCAAGAGACCCAGTACTTC CSVDGWAAQETQYF